The following is a TCR beta chain sequence with its context. Its antigen is currently unknown. TCRdb ran MiXCR on the 5' RACE reads and lists one entry per CDR3 protein. The sample holds under 1 million distinct CDR3 sequences, 9% to 15% seen once. This sample was taken from a study of identical twins. Study-level findings and limits: Models underestimated out-of-frame TCR alpha sharing in monozygotic twins. Within cord blood, abundant beta clonotypes carried fewer insertions, but memory repertoires showed no such trend.

CDR3 size: 15 residues. V dropped 5 bases and J dropped 3 bases, with 16 bases sitting between them. In germline, CDR1 is MNHEY, CDR2 SMNVEV (reference sequence). These data also formed part of another study, on yellow fever vaccine responses in identical twins.

This clonotype originated in a woman between 18 and 29 years old in good health. V usage is TRBV27 and J usage is TRBJ2-5; the D is unclear. Material for sequencing was PBMCs. DNA for the CDR3: TGTGCCAGCAGTCCCCTCCGAGACATTGAAGAGACCCAGTACTTC. Its translation is CASSPLRDIEETQYF.